This T cell receptor (beta chain) was captured in a study of cytomegalovirus exposure and HLA in healthy donors. The trim removed 4 bases at V and 6 bases at J, leaving 5 bases unmatched. The CDR3 contains 14 residues. Germline-derived CDR1 and CDR2 are MNHEY and SVGAGI. It was with 60 Vbeta and 13 Jbeta primers that the PCR ran. Only in-frame clones appear in the TCRdb table, and some are missing; sequencing was by immunoSEQ multiplex PCR. The data show around 300,000 clones, around nine tenths seen once. Input material: PBMCs. The clonotype was recovered from a woman aged 18-35 years in good health and CMV-seronegative. The gene calls are TRBV6-5 and TRBJ1-1; 10 bases map to TRBD1. The CDR3 sequence is CASSWDRGSAEAFF. The CDR3 DNA follows: TGTGCCAGCAGTTGGGACAGGGGTAGCGCTGAAGCTTTCTTT.